One and the same sample provided the 21 T cell receptor beta chains below, sequenced in a study of CD8 T cells in ankylosing spondylitis. Each CDR3 protein is one row after TCRdb ran MiXCR on the 5' RACE reads. The sample carries around 430,000 distinct CDR3 sequences, 17% recorded once. Study-wide points: A TCR beta motif of about 8 highly homologous variants seemed to mark ankylosing spondylitis blood.

No antigens are known for them. Input material: blood, either unsorted or a sorted T cell fraction (not recorded which). Receptors were obtained from a male donor with ankylosing spondylitis.

This rearrangement joins TRBV9 to TRBJ2-2; 8 bases fit TRBD1. The V gene's germline CDR1 is SGDLS and CDR2 YYNGEE. The CDR3 covers 15 residues. J gave up 5 bases and V 1 base, and 4 bases lay outside the gene matches. Here the CDR3 reads CASSVKQGETGELFF. In DNA form, the CDR3 reads TGTGCCAGCAGCGTAAAACAGGGGGAAACCGGGGAGCTGTTTTTT.

The chain has TRBV5-1 and TRBJ2-1; D is perhaps TRBD1 (5 bases). Trimming stripped 0 bases from V and 4 bases from J, with 8 bases between. The CDR3 is 14 residues long. Germline values: CDR1 SGHRS, CDR2 YFSETQ. This chain's CDR3 is CASSLEQVYNEQFF. CDR3 bases: TGCGCCAGCAGCTTGGAACAGGTGTACAATGAGCAGTTCTTC.

This clonotype has a handful of counts. V and J are TRBV5-1 and TRBJ1-4; 8 bases map to TRBD1. The CDR3 consists of 14 residues. CDR1 is SGHRS and CDR2 is YFSETQ in the germline V gene. Trimming took 4 bases from V and 8 from J; bases not matched to a gene: 7. CDR3 amino acids: CASSHRGTAEKLFF. The CDR3 DNA sequence: TGCGCCAGCAGCCACAGGGGGACCGCCGAAAAACTGTTTTTT.

This clonotype was seen a handful of times. The V gene is TRBV5-1, the J gene TRBJ1-3, with D tentatively TRBD1 (5 bases). Per the germline V gene, CDR1 is SGHRS and CDR2 is YFSETQ. The V end was cut by 0 bases, the J end by 0 bases, with 7 bases between. This CDR3 contains 15 residues. DNA of the CDR3: TGCGCCAGCAGCTTGGGGACAAACTCTGGAAACACCATATATTTT. Amino acids: CASSLGTNSGNTIYF.

J is TRBJ2-1 and V is TRBV6-2 or TRBV6-3, with 9 bases matching TRBD2. The length of the CDR3 is 16 residues. The V and J ends lost 6 bases and 4 bases, in that order; junction bases with no gene match: 10. CDR1 and CDR2 from the germline V gene are MNHEY and SVGEGT. The CDR3 loop reads CASSLLGGGAYNEQFF. The DNA for the CDR3 is TGTGCCAGCAGCCTCCTCGGCGGGGGGGCGTACAATGAGCAGTTCTTC.

The chain employs TRBV20-1 and TRBJ1-5; no clear D. The CDR3 loop spans 15 amino acids. Germline V gives CDR1 DFQATT, CDR2 SNEGSKA (reference sequence). V lost 1 base, J lost 2 bases, and 12 bases lay in between. The CDR3 DNA is TGCAGTGCTAGAGCCTCGGGTGGGCGCAATCAGCCCCAGCATTTT. Protein sequence: CSARASGGRNQPQHF.

This sequence joins TRBV13 and TRBJ2-7, with D perhaps TRBD1 (5 bases). Germline CDR1 is PRHDT and CDR2 is FYEKMQ (reference sequence). With 0 bases removed from V and 2 bases from J, the gap between germline ends came to 17 bases. The CDR3 contains 17 residues. CDR3 loop: CASSLGIKVGPPYEQYF. DNA of the CDR3: TGTGCCAGCAGCTTAGGCATTAAGGTGGGGCCGCCCTACGAGCAGTACTTC.

This clonotype was seen at least ten times. J is TRBJ2-6 and V is TRBV12-3 or TRBV12-4; no definite D call. This CDR3 contains 14 residues. V lost 3 bases and J lost 0, with 3 bases in between. CDR3 DNA sequence: TGTGCCAGCAGTTTGAACTCTGGGGCCAACGTCCTGACTTTC. This codes for CASSLNSGANVLTF.

This rearrangement joins TRBV7-8 to TRBJ1-6; no firm D call. Germline V lookup: CDR1 SGHVS, CDR2 FQNEAQ. This CDR3 is 14 amino acids long. V dropped 3 bases and J dropped 5 bases, with 8 bases sitting between them. The CDR3 sequence is CASSFSTDNSPLHF. The CDR3 nucleotides are TGTGCCAGCAGCTTTAGTACAGATAATTCACCCCTCCACTTT.

J is TRBJ2-3 and V is TRBV4-3; D uncertain. V gave up 1 base and J gave up 4 bases, with 15 bases separating them. Per the germline V gene, CDR1 is LGHNA and CDR2 is YSLEER. The length of the CDR3 is 16 residues. The CDR3, as DNA: TGCGCCAGCAGCCAAGCCCACTCGGGTAGGGCAGATACGCAGTATTTT. Its translation: CASSQAHSGRADTQYF.

The V call is TRBV5-1, the J call TRBJ2-7, with D tentatively TRBD2 (5 bases). The CDR3 totals 15 residues. The germline gives CDR1 SGHRS, CDR2 YFSETQ. Trimming cost V 1 base and J 6 bases, with 17 bases left between them. The CDR3 DNA sequence: TGCGCCAGCAGCTTGATGACCGGGAAACTTGGCGAGCAGTACTTC. Translating it yields CASSLMTGKLGEQYF. Full variable domain (missing parts from reference TRBV5-1 and TRBJ2-7): KAGVTQTPRYLIKTRGQQVTLSCSPISGHRSVSWYQQTPGQGLQFLFEYFSETQRNKGNFPGRFSGRQFSNSRSEMNVSTLELGDSALYLCASSLMTGKLGEQYFGPGTRLTVT.

In this sample, this clonotype turned up a few times. V and J are TRBV20-1 and TRBJ2-7, with a possible D match to TRBD2 (6 bases). The CDR3 length is 13 residues. With 3 bases removed from V and 6 bases from J, the gap between germline ends came to 15 bases. The germline V gene has CDR1 DFQATT and CDR2 SNEGSKA (reference sequence). CDR3 coding DNA: TGCAGTGCTAGTGGGACTTACGCTAGCGAGCAGTACTTC. Residues: CSASGTYASEQYF.

There are many counts of this clonotype. V and J are TRBV29-1 and TRBJ2-7, with 11 positions matching TRBD2. Germline values: CDR1 SQVTM, CDR2 ANQGSEA. J was trimmed by 3 bases and V by 6 bases; bases with no gene match: 19. The length of the CDR3 is 18 residues. CDR3 sequence reads: CSVLGTSGDHEKIYEQYF. The CDR3 DNA follows: TGCAGCGTCCTCGGGACTAGCGGCGACCATGAAAAAATCTACGAGCAGTACTTC.

In nucleotides, the CDR3 is TGCAGTGCTAGCCTCGGGACTAGCGGGGGCGGTAGCATTCAGTACTTC. Translated, it gives CSASLGTSGGGSIQYF. J is TRBJ2-4 and V is TRBV20-1; 14 bases agree with TRBD2. The V segment lost 3 bases and the J segment 9 bases; nucleotides outside the gene matches: 10. CDR3 length: 16 amino acids. The V gene's germline CDR1 is DFQATT and CDR2 SNEGSKA (reference sequence).

The V gene is TRBV5-1, the J gene TRBJ2-3, with D hard to call. The CDR3 is made up of 14 amino acids. Deletions cut 9 bases from V and 2 bases from J, with 16 bases between. Germline V gene lookup returns CDR1 SGHRS and CDR2 YFSETQ. The CDR3 region has the DNA TGCGCCACCAGTTACCAAAGCTTCACAGATACGCAGTATTTT. This codes for CATSYQSFTDTQYF.

This clonotype has just a few counts. This rearrangement joins TRBV12-3 or TRBV12-4 to TRBJ1-5; D may be TRBD1 (5 bases). The CDR3 is 16 amino acids. The germline V and J ends were trimmed by 4 bases and 0 bases, with 13 bases remaining between them. The CDR3 DNA follows: TGTGCCAGCAGTTCCCAGGGTGGGTTTAGCAATCAGCCCCAGCATTTT. Protein sequence: CASSSQGGFSNQPQHF.

The chain carries TRBV6-2 or TRBV6-3 and TRBJ2-3, with TRBD2 identical over 7 bases. The CDR3 contains 14 residues. CDR1 and CDR2 (germline): MNHEY, SVGEGT. Trimming cost V 7 bases and J 0 bases; bases outside gene matches: 4. As DNA, the CDR3 is TGTGCCAGCAAAGCGGGATTTAGCACAGATACGCAGTATTTT. It translates to CASKAGFSTDTQYF.

Only a few counts were recorded for this clonotype. V gene TRBV6-1 combines with J gene TRBJ2-1, with unresolved D. The germline gives CDR1 MNHNS, CDR2 SASEGT. Trimming shortened V by 4 bases and J by 9 bases, and 7 bases separated the two germline ends. CDR3 size: 11 residues. The CDR3 DNA reads as TGTGCCAGCAGTGGGGTTGGTGAGCAGTTCTTC. It is translated as CASSGVGEQFF.

This clonotype has ten or more counts. V usage is TRBV4-1 and J usage is TRBJ1-1, with TRBD1 matching 8 bases. Germline V gene data show CDR1 as MGHRA and CDR2 as YSYEKL. This CDR3 contains 16 residues. The J segment lost 6 bases and the V segment lost 4 bases, leaving 13 bases of the junction unmatched. The CDR3 region is CASSRIKTGALPEAFF. The DNA of the CDR3 is TGCGCCAGCAGCCGCATTAAGACAGGGGCCCTTCCTGAAGCTTTCTTT.

The chain joins TRBV12-3 or TRBV12-4 to TRBJ2-1; D is uncertain. The CDR3 is 14 residues long. Trimming left V 2 bases short and J 2 bases short, with 7 bases between. Here the CDR3 reads CASSLKFPYNEQFF. CDR3 coding DNA: TGTGCCAGCAGTTTAAAGTTTCCCTACAATGAGCAGTTCTTC.

The V and J genes are TRBV24-1 and TRBJ2-1, with 16 bases that match TRBD2. After removal of 5 bases from V and 9 bases from J, the junction contained 9 bases not matched to a gene. This CDR3 has 17 residues. From germline, CDR1 is KGHDR and CDR2 SFDVKD. The CDR3 coding sequence is TGTGCCACCAGTGTCGGGACTAGCGGGAGGGCCTTGGTTGAGCAGTTCTTC. It is translated as CATSVGTSGRALVEQFF.